The rows below give T cell receptor beta chains drawn from one sample of a study of shared clonotypes between healthy human individuals. Some clones are missing from TCRdb's copy, which holds only in-frame ones; the method was immunoSEQ multiplex PCR. The sample lists roughly 300,000 clones; less than 75% were seen once. The source material was memory CD4+ T cells sorted from blood. The receptors stem from a man aged 25 to 45 in good health. The CDR3 runs from the conserved cysteine through the conserved F or W. The D gene is left open where the match is weak. Rows may omit the clone size; those that give it use once, few, many or a size class.

TRBJ2-5,TRBD2,.,15,TRBV14,TGTGCCAGCAGCCAAGATCAGGGCGGGAGTAAGACCCAGTACTTC,CASSQDQGGSKTQYF
TRBJ2-3,.,.,12,TRBV7-9,TGTGCCAGCAGCCCTGTTTCAGATACGCAGTATTTT,CASSPVSDTQYF
TRBJ2-7,.,.,13,TRBV19,TGTGCCAGTAGTCGCGGGGGCCCCTACGAGCAGTACTTC,CASSRGGPYEQYF
TRBJ2-7,TRBD2,.,13,TRBV2,TGTGCCAGCAGGACTAGCGGAATCTACGAGCAGTACTTC,CASRTSGIYEQYF
TRBJ2-7,.,.,14,TRBV7-6,TGTGCCAGCAGCTTATCAACAGCCTCCTACGAGCAGTACTTC,CASSLSTASYEQYF
TRBJ2-5,.,.,14,TRBV5-6,TGTGCCAGCAGCCGAGGGGAGAACGGGGAGACCCAGTACTTC,CASSRGENGETQYF
TRBJ2-5,.,.,13,TRBV29-1,TGCAGCGTTGAGAAACGAGTCCAAGAGACCCAGTACTTC,CSVEKRVQETQYF
TRBJ2-7,.,few,14,TRBV19,TGTGCCAGTAGTTCCGCCGGAGGGGGCTACGAGCAGTACTTC,CASSSAGGGYEQYF
TRBJ1-4,.,.,15,TRBV7-9,TGTGCCAGCAGCTTTAAAAACCTGCGGAATGAAAAACTGTTTTTT,CASSFKNLRNEKLFF
TRBJ2-7,.,once,14,TRBV18,TGCGCCAGCTCTTCTGGACAAAAATTCTACGAGCAGTACTTC,CASSSGQKFYEQYF
TRBJ2-3,TRBD1,.,14,TRBV29-1,TGCAGCGTTGAGGGTGGCCAGGGGGCAAATACGCAGTATTTT,CSVEGGQGANTQYF
TRBJ1-4,TRBD1,.,15,TRBV28,TGTGCCAGCAGTTTACCCGGGACAGGGAGTGAAAAACTGTTTTTT,CASSLPGTGSEKLFF
TRBJ1-3,TRBD1,.,16,TRBV7-8,TGTGCCAGCAGCTTTGATGACAGGGGAGGTGGAAACACCATATATTTT,CASSFDDRGGGNTIYF
TRBJ2-7,TRBD2,.,15,TRBV28,TGTGCCAGCAGTCCCCGGGAGTTTGGGACTACTGGGCAGTACTTC,CASSPREFGTTGQYF
TRBJ2-5,.,.,14,TRBV7-9,TGTGCCAGCACTACTAGTGGGAACCAAGAGACCCAGTACTTC,CASTTSGNQETQYF
TRBJ1-1,.,once,10,TRBV28,TGTGCCAGCAAGAACCTAGAAGCTTTCTTT,CASKNLEAFF
TRBJ2-5,TRBD1,.,15,TRBV7-9,TGTGCCAGCAGCTCAGGACAGGGGGCCTGGGAGACCCAGTACTTC,CASSSGQGAWETQYF
TRBJ2-1,TRBD1,once,17,TRBV11-2,TGTGCCAGCAGCTTACAACAGGGGGCTAGGAACCGGAATGAGCAGTTCTTC,CASSLQQGARNRNEQFF
TRBJ1-2,.,once,13,TRBV2,TGTGCCAGCCTCCCCAATACGGGTGGCGGCTACACCTTC,CASLPNTGGGYTF
TRBJ2-5,.,.,11,TRBV19,TGTGCCAGTAGTCTTCAAGAGACCCAGTACTTC,CASSLQETQYF
TRBJ1-1,.,.,13,TRBV27,TGTGCCAGCAGTTTGACTGGGGCGAATGAAGCTTTCTTT,CASSLTGANEAFF
TRBJ2-3,.,.,13,TRBV7-9,TGTGCCAGCAGCTTAGGAGACACAGATACGCAGTATTTT,CASSLGDTDTQYF
TRBJ2-1,TRBD2,.,15,TRBV5-1,TGCGCCAGCAGCCCGCTAGCGGGAGAGCTCAATGAGCAGTTCTTC,CASSPLAGELNEQFF
TRBJ2-6,.,once,15,TRBV11-2,TGTGCCAGCAGCTTAGGGAATTATGGGGCCAACGTCCTGACTTTC,CASSLGNYGANVLTF
TRBJ2-5,TRBD2,.,15,TRBV2,TGTGCCAGCAGTGAAAGAAAAGCGGGAGTAAAGACCCAGTACTTC,CASSERKAGVKTQYF
TRBJ1-1,.,.,15,TRBV6-5,TGTGCCAGCAGCCAATTCCGAACGTTGAACACTGAAGCTTTCTTT,CASSQFRTLNTEAFF
TRBJ2-5,.,.,17,TRBV12-2,TGTGCAAGTCGCTTAGCGCTGCACGACCATAAGCCGGAGACCCAGTACTTC,CASRLALHDHKPETQYF
TRBJ2-5,TRBD1,.,11,TRBV18,TGTGCCAGCTCGGACAGGGAGACCCAGTACTTC,CASSDRETQYF
TRBJ2-6,.,.,17,TRBV7-8,TGTGCCAGCAGCTTACCCGCAACAGGATCTGGGGCCAACGTCCTGACTTTC,CASSLPATGSGANVLTF
TRBJ1-4,.,many,18,TRBV7-8,TGTGCCAGCAGCTTAACGGCACGCTTGGTTGGAACTAATGAAAAACTGTTTTTT,CASSLTARLVGTNEKLFF
TRBJ1-4,TRBD1,.,14,TRBV10-3,TGTGCCATCAGTGAGTCCCAGACAGGGGCCTCCATGTTTTTT,CAISESQTGASMFF
TRBJ2-7,TRBD2,.,14,TRBV7-8,TGTGCCAGCAGCCGGGGACTAGCTGGACCCGAGCAGTACTTC,CASSRGLAGPEQYF
TRBJ2-7,TRBD1,few,15,TRBV6-1,TGTGCCAGCCGAGCGCGGACAGGACTCTCCCACGAGCAGTACTTC,CASRARTGLSHEQYF
TRBJ1-5,.,.,14,TRBV5-1,TGCGCCAGCAGCTTGGTAGGGGGTGATCAGCCCCAGCATTTT,CASSLVGGDQPQHF
TRBJ2-1,TRBD1,.,12,TRBV7-9,TGTGCCAGCAGCGACGACAGGGGTATTCGATTCTTC,CASSDDRGIRFF
TRBJ2-5,.,.,16,TRBV19,TGTGCCAGTAGTATGGGAACAAGACCTAAGAGATTGACCCAGTACTTC,CASSMGTRPKRLTQYF
TRBJ1-4,.,few,12,TRBV18,TGTGCCAGCTCACCTAGTAATGAAAAACTGTTTTTT,CASSPSNEKLFF
TRBJ2-1,TRBD2,.,16,TRBV7-7,TGTGCTAGCAGCTTAGCGGGGGTGGCAGGGGCGAATGAGCAGTTCTTC,CASSLAGVAGANEQFF
TRBJ2-7,TRBD1,.,13,TRBV7-6,TGTGCCAGCAGCTTCGGACAGGGATACGAGCAGTACTTC,CASSFGQGYEQYF
TRBJ2-5,.,.,15,TRBV2,TGTGCCAGCAGTGAAAGCCAAACAAAGAGGGAGACCCAGTACTTC,CASSESQTKRETQYF
TRBJ2-1,TRBD2,.,17,TRBV6-1,TGTGCCAGCAGTGGTACTAGCGGGAGGGCCGGGTACAATGAGCAGTTCTTC,CASSGTSGRAGYNEQFF
TRBJ1-1,.,.,14,TRBV5-1,TGCGCCAGCAGCTTGGGACTCATGAACACTGAAGCTTTCTTT,CASSLGLMNTEAFF
TRBJ2-5,.,.,11,TRBV7-8,TGTGCCAGCAGCTCTCGAGAGACCCAGTACTTC,CASSSRETQYF